The text below deals with one T cell receptor beta chain. This CDR3 region has 18 residues. Trimming cost V 1 base and J 5 bases, with 21 bases left between them. The germline gives CDR1 SGHVS, CDR2 FNYEAQ. This entry belongs to a study of shared T cell receptors in the human thymus. The data were produced by immunoSEQ multiplex PCR, yet TCRdb's version contains in-frame clones alone and is incomplete. The table lists hundreds of thousands of clones, around nine tenths of them singletons, with about 0.01% in the top ten. These records were also assigned to another study, of human thymus T cells. That paper states: Infants served as donors; they were healthy and Finnish and were having corrective surgery for congenital heart defects. Corrective cardiac surgery supplied the resected thymus tissue.

This chain uses TRBV7-6 with TRBJ2-1; TRBD2 might be the D (7 bases). Material for sequencing was thymocytes. This TCR came from a boy younger than two with a congenital heart defect. CDR3 in amino acids: CASSLGALRGREDNEQFF. The DNA for the CDR3 is TGTGCCAGCAGCTTAGGGGCATTAAGGGGGAGGGAAGACAATGAGCAGTTCTTC.